This T cell receptor (beta chain) was obtained from a study of T-cell reconstitution after alpha-beta-depleted transplantation in children. Study-level results: Newly made T cells mostly supplied T-cell counts and diversity one year after transplant. Reports say that about two months after transplant, the alpha-beta T cells came out of several hundred graft clones that had expanded.

Trimming removed 1 base from V and 2 bases from J; junction bases left unmatched: 4. The CDR3 loop spans 15 amino acids. Germline V gene sequence: CDR1 MNHNS, CDR2 SASEGT. Unique molecular identifiers were built into the TCRbeta library. Each CDR3 protein gets one entry after TCRdb re-called the PCR reads with MiXCR. Of approximately 98,000 distinct CDR3 sequences in the sample, about 6.5% are singletons; the top ten hold roughly 25%. As to this clonotype: Its antigen is as yet unknown.

The clonotype comes from a male patient aged 2-9 years who had a stem cell transplant for acute lymphoblastic leukemia, so the T cells may come from the graft donor. The sequencing used PBMCs, mostly from graft donor cells, collected 360 days after TCRalphabeta/CD19-depleted stem cell transplant. The V call is TRBV6-1, the J call TRBJ2-5; 7 nucleotides agree with TRBD2. CDR3 in DNA: TGTGCCAGCAGTGAAGACCCTAGCGGTCAAGAGACCCAGTACTTC. Protein: CASSEDPSGQETQYF.